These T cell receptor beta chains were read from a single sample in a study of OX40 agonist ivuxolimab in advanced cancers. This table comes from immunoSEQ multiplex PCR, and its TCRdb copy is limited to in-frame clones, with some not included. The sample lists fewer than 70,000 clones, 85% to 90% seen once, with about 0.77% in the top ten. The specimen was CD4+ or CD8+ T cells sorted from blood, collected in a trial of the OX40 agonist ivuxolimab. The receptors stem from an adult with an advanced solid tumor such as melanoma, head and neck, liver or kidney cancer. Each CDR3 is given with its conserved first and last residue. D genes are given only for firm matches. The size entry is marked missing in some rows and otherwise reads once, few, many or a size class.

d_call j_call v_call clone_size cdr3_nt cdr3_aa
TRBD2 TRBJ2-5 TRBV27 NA TGTGCCAGCAGAAGTAGCGGGAGCGAGACCCAGTACTTC CASRSSGSETQYF
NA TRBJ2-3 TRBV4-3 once TGCGCCAGCAGCCCCACCCCCCCCGGACCTACGCAGTATTTT CASSPTPPGPTQYF
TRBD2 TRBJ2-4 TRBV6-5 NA TGTGCCAGCAGTTACGGCGGGGGGAACAAAAACATTCAGTACTTC CASSYGGGNKNIQYF
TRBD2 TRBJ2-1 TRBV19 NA TGTGCCAGTAGTATAGAGGGGGCGGGAGGGTACAATGAGCAGTTCTTC CASSIEGAGGYNEQFF
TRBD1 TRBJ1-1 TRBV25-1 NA TGTGCCAGCAGTTCCTACAGGGGGAACACTGAAGCTTTCTTT CASSSYRGNTEAFF
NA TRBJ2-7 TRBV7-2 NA TGTGCCAGCAGCTTAGAAGGTCTCTACGAGCAGTACTTC CASSLEGLYEQYF
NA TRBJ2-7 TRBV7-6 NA TGTGCCAGCAGCCCCATGGGACTCCCCTCCTACGAGCAGTACTTC CASSPMGLPSYEQYF
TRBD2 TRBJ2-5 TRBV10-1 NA TGCGCCAGCAGTCGACTAGCGGGAGCCCAAGAGACCCAGTACTTC CASSRLAGAQETQYF
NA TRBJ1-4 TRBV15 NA TGTGCCACCAGCAGAAAGAGGACGGCAACTAATGAAAAACTGTTTTTT CATSRKRTATNEKLFF
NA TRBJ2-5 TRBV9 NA TGTGCCAGCAGCGCACTCCGGGCTGAAGAGACCCAGTACTTC CASSALRAEETQYF
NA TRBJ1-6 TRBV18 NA TGTGCCAGCTCACCGACTATTTCGCAGGGTGGAGATTCACCCCTCCACTTT CASSPTISQGGDSPLHF
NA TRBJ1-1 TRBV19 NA TGTGCCAGTAGTATTGGCGCCTCTAGGACTGAAGCTTTCTTT CASSIGASRTEAFF
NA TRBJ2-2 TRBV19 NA TGTGCCAGTAGTGTCCCGGGCAGGACGAACACCGGGGAGCTGTTTTTT CASSVPGRTNTGELFF
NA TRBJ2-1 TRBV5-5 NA TGTGCCAGCAGATTCCCGGGGGCGAGGAATGAGCAGTTCTTC CASRFPGARNEQFF
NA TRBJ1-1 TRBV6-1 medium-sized TGTGCCAGCAGTGAATCTCGGGATCCTAACACTGAAGCTTTCTTT CASSESRDPNTEAFF
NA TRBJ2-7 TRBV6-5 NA TGTGCCAGCAGTTACCGCGTACGGGACTCCTACGAGCAGTACTTC CASSYRVRDSYEQYF
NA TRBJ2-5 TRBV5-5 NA TGTGCCAGCATCCTAGGAGGGGGGGAGACCCAGTACTTC CASILGGGETQYF
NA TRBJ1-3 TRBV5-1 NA TGCGCCAGCAGCCCGGGACCGAGCTCTGGAAGCACCATATATTTT CASSPGPSSGSTIYF
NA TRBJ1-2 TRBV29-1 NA TGCAGCGTTGAAGACCTGGGCGGGGGGGCGGGCTATGGCTACACCTTC CSVEDLGGGAGYGYTF
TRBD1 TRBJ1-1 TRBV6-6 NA TGTGCCAGCAGTTCCGACAGGGCCTGGTACACTGAAGCTTTCTTT CASSSDRAWYTEAFF
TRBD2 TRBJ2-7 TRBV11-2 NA TGTGCCAGCAGCCCCAACATAGCGGGAGACTCCTACGAGCAGTACTTC CASSPNIAGDSYEQYF
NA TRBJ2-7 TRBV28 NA TGTGCCAGCAGTTTGAGCAGGGTACCTTACGAGCAGTACTTC CASSLSRVPYEQYF
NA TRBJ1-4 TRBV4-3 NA TGCGCCAGCAGCCAAGCCTCGGGGGGCGTTGGGGAAAAACTGTTTTTT CASSQASGGVGEKLFF
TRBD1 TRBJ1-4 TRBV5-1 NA TGCGCCAGCAGCCTAGCGGACAGGGGGAAGGAAAAACTGTTTTTT CASSLADRGKEKLFF
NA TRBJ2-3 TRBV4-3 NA TGCGCCAGCAGCCAGGGCGCAGCGGTAGATACGCAGTATTTT CASSQGAAVDTQYF
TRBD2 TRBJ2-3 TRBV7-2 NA TGTGCCAGCAGCTTGGTGGGCGGGGGGTTCGATACGCAGTATTTT CASSLVGGGFDTQYF
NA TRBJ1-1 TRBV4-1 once TGCGCCAGCAGCCAAGATCGACCCCGGAACACTGAAGCTTTCTTT CASSQDRPRNTEAFF
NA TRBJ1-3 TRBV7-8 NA TGTGCCAGCAGCTTAGGACTGCCGCCTCCTGGAAACACCATATATTTT CASSLGLPPPGNTIYF
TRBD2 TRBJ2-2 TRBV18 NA TGTGCCAGCTCACCAGCGGGAGGGCCGGTCACCGAGGAGCTGTTTTTT CASSPAGGPVTEELFF
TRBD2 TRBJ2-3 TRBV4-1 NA TGCGCCAGCAGCCAACCCCCCCTAGCGGGACGGACAGATACGCAGTATTTT CASSQPPLAGRTDTQYF
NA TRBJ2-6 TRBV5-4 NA TGTGCCAGCAGCCGGGGCATGGCGGAAAGGGCTGGGGCCAACGTCCTGACTTTC CASSRGMAERAGANVLTF
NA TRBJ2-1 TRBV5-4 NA TGTGCCAGCAGCTTTAGACTCTTTAACAATGAGCAGTTCTTC CASSFRLFNNEQFF
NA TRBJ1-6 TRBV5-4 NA TGTGCCAGCAGCTTGGCGGGCCTTAATTCACCCCTCCACTTT CASSLAGLNSPLHF
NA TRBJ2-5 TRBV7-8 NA TGTGCCAGCAGCCAAGGGCCGAAGACCCAGTACTTC CASSQGPKTQYF
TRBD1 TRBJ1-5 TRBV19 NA TGTGCCAGTAGTATTGCAGGGGGCGGAGGCAATCAGCCCCAGCATTTT CASSIAGGGGNQPQHF
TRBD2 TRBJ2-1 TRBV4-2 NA TGTGCCAGCAGCCAAGTCCAAGCGGGAGGTTACAATGAGCAGTTCTTC CASSQVQAGGYNEQFF
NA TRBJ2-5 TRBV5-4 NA TGTGCCAGCAGCTTGTGGGTGGGGACATCAGAGACCCAGTACTTC CASSLWVGTSETQYF
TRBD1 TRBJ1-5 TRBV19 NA TGTGCCAGTAGTCTAAATCCGGGACAGGGCGTCAATCAGCCCCAGCATTTT CASSLNPGQGVNQPQHF
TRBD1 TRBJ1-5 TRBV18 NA TGTGCCAGCTCACTCTCCGCCGGGACAGGGAGCCTTCAGCCCCAGCATTTT CASSLSAGTGSLQPQHF
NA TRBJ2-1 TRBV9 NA TGTGCCAGCAGCGTAGCCTCTGGGCAGAACTACAATGAGCAGTTCTTC CASSVASGQNYNEQFF
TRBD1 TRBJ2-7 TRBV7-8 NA TGTGCCAGCAGCTTAACACGGGACAGAGCTCCCTACGAGCAGTACTTC CASSLTRDRAPYEQYF
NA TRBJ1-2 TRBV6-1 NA TGTGCCAGCAGTGACAACAGGCCCCTTAGGTATGGCTACACCTTC CASSDNRPLRYGYTF
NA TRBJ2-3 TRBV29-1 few TGCAGCGTTGTGGGTGGGAAGGGCACAGATACGCAGTATTTT CSVVGGKGTDTQYF
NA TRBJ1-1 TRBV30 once TGTGCCTGGAGGGGCAGGTGGCCCACTGAAGCTTTCTTT CAWRGRWPTEAFF
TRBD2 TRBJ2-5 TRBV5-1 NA TGCGCCAGCAGCTTTTTAGCGGGAAACAGGGAGACCCAGTACTTC CASSFLAGNRETQYF
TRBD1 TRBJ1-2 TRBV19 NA TGTGCCAGTAGGCTCACAGGACAGGGGGCTAACTATGGCTACACCTTC CASRLTGQGANYGYTF
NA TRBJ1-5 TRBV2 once TGTGCCAGCAGTGTTGGGGGGCTTAGCAATCAGCCCCAGCATTTT CASSVGGLSNQPQHF
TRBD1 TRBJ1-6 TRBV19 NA TGTGCCAGTAGTTCAGGGACAGGGGTTATTTCACCCCTCCACTTT CASSSGTGVISPLHF